These 28 T cell receptor beta chains were all obtained from the same sample, sequenced in a study of shared clonotypes between healthy human individuals. The assay was immunoSEQ multiplex PCR, and TCRdb's table has in-frame clones only and misses some. The table records roughly 640,000 clones, 74% of them present only once. Sequenced input: memory CD4+ T cells sorted from blood. Regarding subset: CD45RA-negative fraction. Receptors originate from a woman in her twenties or thirties in good health.

The gene calls are TRBV11-2 and TRBJ1-2; TRBD1 aligns across 7 bases. This CDR3 has 17 amino acids. V was clipped by 2 bases and J by 0 bases; unmatched bases: 9. Germline V gives CDR1 SGHAT, CDR2 FQNNGV. CDR3 region: CASSLSGRGTANYGYTF. Written as DNA, the CDR3 is TGTGCCAGCAGCTTATCAGGCAGGGGGACGGCTAACTATGGCTACACCTTC.

CDR3 loop: CASSFGGGTRTYEQYF. CDR3 DNA sequence: TGTGCCAGCAGCTTCGGGGGCGGAACTAGGACCTACGAGCAGTACTTC. The chain couples TRBV5-4 to TRBJ2-7; the D call may be TRBD1 or TRBD2 (6 bases each). V was cut by 2 bases and J by 2 bases, with 17 bases left in between. The CDR3 consists of 16 residues. From germline, CDR1 is SGHNT and CDR2 YYREEE (reference sequence).

This clone showed up just once. V is TRBV10-3 and J is TRBJ1-2; 7 bases map to TRBD1. Germline V lookup: CDR1 ENHRY, CDR2 SYGVKD. With V trimmed by 0 bases and J by 1 base, 2 bases remained unmatched. The CDR3 runs to 15 residues. CDR3: CAISESQGHNYGYTF. CDR3 in DNA: TGTGCCATCAGTGAGTCACAGGGGCATAACTATGGCTACACCTTC.

The rearrangement uses TRBV28 and TRBJ2-7, with 8 bases matching TRBD2. Trimming at V came to 7 bases and at J to 2 bases, leaving 4 bases not matched to a gene. Looked up from germline, CDR1 is MDHEN and CDR2 is SYDVKM. The CDR3 length is 13 residues. The CDR3 protein is CASTSAGAYEQYF. CDR3 DNA sequence: TGTGCCAGCACCTCAGCGGGGGCCTACGAGCAGTACTTC.

This clone was counted once. The V call is TRBV23-1, the J call TRBJ2-4; D may be TRBD1 (5 bases). TRBV23-1 is filed as an ORF, its function uncertain. CDR3 length: 14 residues. V was shortened by 4 bases and J by 6 bases, with 13 bases between the two germline ends. For the CDR3, the DNA is TGCGCCAGCAGTCGTAAAGACAGCTCAAACATTCAGTACTTC. It yields the protein CASSRKDSSNIQYF.

The gene calls are TRBV11-2 and TRBJ2-3, with 12 bases aligning to TRBD2. The CDR3 runs 16 residues. Per the germline V gene, CDR1 is SGHAT and CDR2 is FQNNGV. J lost 8 bases, V lost 5 bases, and 11 bases had no gene match. The CDR3 DNA is TGTGCCAGCAGCATATGGACTAGCGGGATGTTCGGTACGCAGTATTTT. Its protein is CASSIWTSGMFGTQYF.

For the CDR3, the DNA is TGTGCCAGCACTATTGGGGCTCCTGTCCGCACAGATACGCAGTATTTT. It encodes CASTIGAPVRTDTQYF. V usage is TRBV28 and J usage is TRBJ2-3; a possible D gene is TRBD1 (5 bases). This CDR3 is built from 16 residues. V was trimmed by 7 bases and J by 1 base, leaving 18 bases between them. The germline V gene has CDR1 MDHEN and CDR2 SYDVKM.

This clone appeared a few times. The chain has TRBV30 and TRBJ2-2, with unresolved D. CDR1 is GTSNPN and CDR2 is SVGIG in the germline V gene (reference sequence). The CDR3 runs to 15 residues. V gave up 1 base and J gave up 6 bases, with 15 bases separating them. The CDR3 region has the DNA TGTGCCTGGAGTGGCCTTATGATGGGATCCGGGGAGCTGTTTTTT. Protein: CAWSGLMMGSGELFF.

The J gene is TRBJ2-1, the V gene TRBV9; a weak D match, TRBD2 (5 bases). CDR1 and CDR2 from the germline V gene are SGDLS and YYNGEE. The CDR3 sequence is 17 residues long. The germline V and J ends were trimmed by 4 bases and 0 bases, with 17 bases remaining between them. CDR3 in DNA: TGTGCCAGCAGCCAATCAATCCAGCGGAGCTCCTACAATGAGCAGTTCTTC. Protein: CASSQSIQRSSYNEQFF. The full variable domain, completed using reference TRBV9 and TRBJ2-1, is DSGVTQTPKHLITATGQRVTLRCSPRSGDLSVYWYQQSLDQGLQFLIQYYNGEERAKGNILERFSAQQFPDLHSELNLSSLELGDSALYFCASSQSIQRSSYNEQFFGPGTRLTVL.

The chain couples TRBV4-2 to TRBJ2-3; no clear D. V lost 0 bases and J lost 4, with 20 bases in between. CDR1 LGHNA and CDR2 YNFKEQ come from the germline V gene. This CDR3 contains 18 residues. The CDR3 region is CASSQEALTTGGPDTQYF. CDR3 DNA: TGTGCCAGCAGCCAAGAGGCCCTAACTACCGGTGGTCCAGATACGCAGTATTTT.

The rearrangement links TRBV5-1 to TRBJ2-7; TRBD2 agrees at 10 bases. The J segment lost 7 bases and the V segment lost 4 bases, leaving 11 bases of the junction unmatched. The length of the CDR3 is 15 residues. CDR1 SGHRS and CDR2 YFSETQ come from the germline V gene. The CDR3 DNA reads TGCGCCAGCAGCCCCGCTAGCGGGGGCTTACGGGAGCAGTACTTC. Residues: CASSPASGGLREQYF.

This clone was detected only a few times. The sample holds other DNA sequences that translate to the same CDR3. This chain connects TRBV9 to TRBJ2-3; either TRBD1 or TRBD2 may supply D (5 bases each). The germline V gene has CDR1 SGDLS and CDR2 YYNGEE. V lost 0 bases and J 3 bases, leaving 11 bases between the germline ends. The CDR3 sequence is 15 residues long. CDR3 amino acids: CASSVVGVSTDTQYF. In nucleotides, the CDR3 is TGTGCCAGCAGCGTAGTGGGGGTTAGTACAGATACGCAGTATTTT.

As DNA, the CDR3 is TGTGCCTGGACCCGGACTAGCGGGAGTTCAGAGACCCAGTACTTC. Amino acid sequence: CAWTRTSGSSETQYF. The genes are TRBV30 and TRBJ2-5, with TRBD2 identical over 13 bases. Per germline, CDR1 GTSNPN and CDR2 SVGIG (reference sequence). The J segment lost 4 bases and the V segment lost 4 bases, leaving 6 bases of the junction unmatched. The CDR3 is 15 amino acids. The variable domain in full, completed from reference TRBV30 and TRBJ2-5, reads SQTIHQWPATLVQPVGSPLSLECTVEGTSNPNLYWYRQAAGRGLQLLFYSVGIGQISSEVPQNLSASRPQDRQFILSSKKLLLSDSGFYLCAWTRTSGSSETQYFGPGTRLLVL.

The genes are TRBV2 and TRBJ2-1; 9 bases align to TRBD2. The CDR3 contains 12 residues. The trim removed 8 bases at V and 9 bases at J, leaving 5 bases unmatched. Germline loops: CDR1 SNHLY, CDR2 FYNNEI. As DNA, the CDR3 is TGTGCCAGCGATAGCGGGAGAGGTGAGCAGTTCTTC. This encodes CASDSGRGEQFF.

As DNA, the CDR3 is TGCGCCAGCAGCCAAGTGCCAGATCAGGGGAGGGAAGCTTTCTTT. It yields the protein CASSQVPDQGREAFF. The V gene is TRBV4-1, the J gene TRBJ1-1, with D possibly TRBD1 on 6 matching bases. Between the trimmed V and J ends, which lost 1 base and 8 bases, there was a span of 17 bases. Germline assignment: CDR1 MGHRA and CDR2 YSYEKL. CDR3 length: 15 residues.

The V and J genes are TRBV28 and TRBJ1-3; 7 nucleotides line up with TRBD1. Trimming removed 7 bases from V and 0 bases from J; junction bases left unmatched: 9. This CDR3 is built from 16 residues. Germline CDR1 reads MDHEN; CDR2 reads SYDVKM. The CDR3 DNA sequence: TGTGCCAGCAACAGGGGAAGGGGATCCTCTGGAAACACCATATATTTT. This codes for CASNRGRGSSGNTIYF. The whole variable domain, filled in from reference TRBV28 and TRBJ1-3, reads DVKVTQSSRYLVKRTGEKVFLECVQDMDHENMFWYRQDPGLGLRLIYFSYDVKMKEKGDIPEGYSVSREKKERFSLILESASTNQTSMYLCASNRGRGSSGNTIYFGEGSWLTVV.

This rearrangement joins TRBV27 to TRBJ1-1, with TRBD1 matching 8 bases. Looked up from germline, CDR1 is MNHEY and CDR2 is SMNVEV (reference sequence). The CDR3 consists of 15 residues. V lost 3 bases to trimming and J lost 1 base; unmatched junction nucleotides: 4. The CDR3 loop is CASSLGQAGNTEAFF. Here the CDR3 DNA reads TGTGCCAGCAGTTTGGGACAGGCAGGGAACACTGAAGCTTTCTTT.

This chain links TRBV19 with TRBJ1-4, with TRBD1 matching over 7 bases. V gave up 7 bases and J gave up 4 bases; unmatched junction bases: 9. CDR3 length equals 15 residues. The germline CDR1 and CDR2 sequences are LNHDA and SQIVND (reference sequence). The CDR3, as DNA: TGTGCCAGTATTCCAGGGGACAGCAATAATGAAAAACTGTTTTTT. Its protein is CASIPGDSNNEKLFF.

Only a few counts were recorded for this clone. The germline gene is not matched at one end of the junction; a read error may be the cause. This chain links TRBV28 with TRBJ1-1; no clear D gene. This CDR3 has 11 residues. Germline lookup yields CDR1 MDHEN and CDR2 SYDVKM. The CDR3 DNA is TGTGCGAGCAAGCAGTACACTGAAGCTTTCTTT. As protein: CASKQYTEAFF. The variable domain in full, completed from reference TRBV28 and TRBJ1-1, reads DVKVTQSSRYLVKRTGEKVFLECVQDMDHENMFWYRQDPGLGLRLIYFSYDVKMKEKGDIPEGYSVSREKKERFSLILESASTNQTSMYLCASKQYTEAFFGQGTRLTVV.

This chain joins TRBV27 and TRBJ1-5; D possibly corresponds to TRBD1 (6 bases). Germline CDR1 and CDR2: MNHEY and SMNVEV (reference sequence). The CDR3 spans 15 residues. The germline V and J ends were trimmed by 5 bases and 7 bases, with 18 bases remaining between them. The CDR3 DNA sequence: TGTGCCAGCAGTCCTAAAGGCAGGGGACGCCAGCCCCAGCATTTT. Amino acid sequence: CASSPKGRGRQPQHF.

This clone was counted between two and nine times. V usage is TRBV2 and J usage is TRBJ1-3; 10 bases fit TRBD1. Trimming removed 6 bases from V and 7 bases from J; junction bases left unmatched: 9. CDR3 length: 15 residues. Germline values: CDR1 SNHLY, CDR2 FYNNEI. The CDR3 reads CASRPDRGLRNTIYF. CDR3 DNA sequence: TGTGCCAGCAGACCAGACAGGGGGCTTAGGAACACCATATATTTT.

The rearrangement links TRBV5-6 to TRBJ2-2, with a weak D call TRBD1 (5 bases). This CDR3 is 15 amino acids long. V lost 2 bases and J lost 0, with 8 bases in between. Looked up from germline, CDR1 is SGHDT and CDR2 is YYEEEE. CDR3: CASSFGHTNTGELFF. The CDR3 nucleotides read TGTGCCAGCAGCTTTGGACATACGAACACCGGGGAGCTGTTTTTT.

This clone has a handful of counts. This rearrangement joins TRBV6-1 to TRBJ1-2, with 7 bases aligning to TRBD1. J lost 8 bases, V lost 6 bases, and 9 bases had no gene match. CDR3 length: 13 amino acids. Germline CDR1 is MNHNS and CDR2 is SASEGT. This chain's CDR3 is CASSRDRATGYTF. The CDR3 nucleotides read TGTGCCAGCAGCAGAGACAGGGCGACAGGCTACACCTTC.

This clone has more than one count but fewer than ten. The chain has TRBV5-6 and TRBJ1-6, with 10 bases that match TRBD1. The germline CDR1 and CDR2 sequences are SGHDT and YYEEEE. The CDR3 consists of 14 residues. J was trimmed by 7 bases and V by 4 bases; bases with no gene match: 2. The CDR3 protein is CASSAGQGNSPLHF. In nucleotides, the CDR3 is TGTGCCAGCAGCGCGGGACAGGGGAATTCACCCCTCCACTTT. Based on the CDR3 plus reference TRBV5-6 and TRBJ1-6, the full variable domain is DAGVTQSPTHLIKTRGQQVTLRCSPKSGHDTVSWYQQALGQGPQFIFQYYEEEERQRGNFPDRFSGHQFPNYSSELNVNALLLGDSALYLCASSAGQGNSPLHFGNGTRLTVT.

This chain connects TRBV28 to TRBJ1-4; D gene uncertain. This CDR3 has 14 residues. Germline V lookup: CDR1 MDHEN, CDR2 SYDVKM. The ends were cut back, 5 bases at V and 10 bases at J, with 17 bases in the middle. CDR3 nucleotides: TGTGCCAGCAGTAAAACCGGGAGGACGGGAAAACTGTTTTTT. Its protein product is CASSKTGRTGKLFF.

The J gene is TRBJ1-2, the V gene TRBV19, with D possibly TRBD1 on 6 matching bases. Trimming shortened V by 4 bases and J by 3 bases, and 15 bases separated the two germline ends. Germline V lookup: CDR1 LNHDA, CDR2 SQIVND (reference sequence). The CDR3 contains 15 residues. The CDR3 loop reads CASSKWEGHDYGYTF. CDR3 nucleotide sequence: TGTGCCAGTAGTAAATGGGAGGGACACGACTATGGCTACACCTTC.

The rearrangement joins TRBV27 to TRBJ1-3; D unresolved. Germline CDR1 and CDR2: MNHEY and SMNVEV (reference sequence). Trimming pared 3 bases from V and 1 base from J, leaving 7 bases between. This CDR3 is 14 amino acids long. Here the CDR3 reads CASSFAGSGNTIYF. For the CDR3, the DNA is TGTGCCAGCAGTTTTGCGGGGTCTGGAAACACCATATATTTT.

The CDR3 here is CASTAGGGNTEAFF. CDR3 coding DNA: TGTGCCAGCACGGCTGGGGGGGGGAACACTGAAGCTTTCTTT. The genes are TRBV28 and TRBJ1-1; perhaps TRBD1 as D (5 bases). Trimming stripped 7 bases from V and 1 base from J, with 13 bases between. CDR1 is MDHEN, CDR2 SYDVKM, per germline. The CDR3 totals 14 residues. The full variable domain, with the rest looked up from reference TRBV28 and TRBJ1-1, is DVKVTQSSRYLVKRTGEKVFLECVQDMDHENMFWYRQDPGLGLRLIYFSYDVKMKEKGDIPEGYSVSREKKERFSLILESASTNQTSMYLCASTAGGGNTEAFFGQGTRLTVV.